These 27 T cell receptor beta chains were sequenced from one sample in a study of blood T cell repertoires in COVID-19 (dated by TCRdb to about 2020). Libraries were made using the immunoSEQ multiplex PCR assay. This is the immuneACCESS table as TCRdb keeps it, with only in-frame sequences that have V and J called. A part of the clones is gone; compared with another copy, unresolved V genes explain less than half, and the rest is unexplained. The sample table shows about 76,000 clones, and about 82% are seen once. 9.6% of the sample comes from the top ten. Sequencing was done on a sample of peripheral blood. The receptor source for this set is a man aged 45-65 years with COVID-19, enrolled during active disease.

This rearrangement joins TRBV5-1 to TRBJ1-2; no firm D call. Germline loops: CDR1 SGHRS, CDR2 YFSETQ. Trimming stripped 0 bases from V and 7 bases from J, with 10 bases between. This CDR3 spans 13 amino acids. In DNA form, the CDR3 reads TGCGCCAGCAGCTTGGGACAACCCTCTGGCTACACCTTC. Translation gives CASSLGQPSGYTF.

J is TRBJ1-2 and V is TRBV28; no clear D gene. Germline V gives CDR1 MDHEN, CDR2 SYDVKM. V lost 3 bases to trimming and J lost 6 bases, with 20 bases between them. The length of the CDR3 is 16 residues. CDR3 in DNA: TGTGCCAGCAGTTTGGCGGCCCCGGAGTTCTGGAATGGCTACACCTTC. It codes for CASSLAAPEFWNGYTF.

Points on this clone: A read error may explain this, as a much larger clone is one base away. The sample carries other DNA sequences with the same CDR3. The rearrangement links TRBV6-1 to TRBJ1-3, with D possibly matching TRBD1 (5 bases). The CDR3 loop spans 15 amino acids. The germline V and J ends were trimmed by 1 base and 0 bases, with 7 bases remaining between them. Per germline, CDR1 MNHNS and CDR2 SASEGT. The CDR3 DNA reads TGTGCCAGCAGTGAAGACAGGAACTCTGGAAACACCATATATTTT. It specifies CASSEDRNSGNTIYF.

For the CDR3, the DNA is TGTGCCAGCGGTGGGAGAGGGCTTTCATCTAATGAAAAACTGTTTTTT. Protein product: CASGGRGLSSNEKLFF. The V call is TRBV28, the J call TRBJ1-4, with unresolved D. V was trimmed by 8 bases and J by 3 bases, leaving 19 bases between them. Germline V CDR1 and CDR2: MDHEN, SYDVKM. The CDR3 contains 16 residues.

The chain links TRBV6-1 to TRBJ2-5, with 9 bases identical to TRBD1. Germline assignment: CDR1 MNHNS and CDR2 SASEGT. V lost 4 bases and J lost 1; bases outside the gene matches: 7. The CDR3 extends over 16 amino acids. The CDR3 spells CASSGGGTGFQETQYF. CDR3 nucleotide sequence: TGTGCCAGCAGTGGGGGGGGGACAGGGTTCCAAGAGACCCAGTACTTC.

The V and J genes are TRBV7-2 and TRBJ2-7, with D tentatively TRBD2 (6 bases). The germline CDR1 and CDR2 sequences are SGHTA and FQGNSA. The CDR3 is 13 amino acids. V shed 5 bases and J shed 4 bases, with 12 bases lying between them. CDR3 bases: TGTGCCAGCAGCCCGCGGGACTTATACGAGCAGTACTTC. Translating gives CASSPRDLYEQYF.

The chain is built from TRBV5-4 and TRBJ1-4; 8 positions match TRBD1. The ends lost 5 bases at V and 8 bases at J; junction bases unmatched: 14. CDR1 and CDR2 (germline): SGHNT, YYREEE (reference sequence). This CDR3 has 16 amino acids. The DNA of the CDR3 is TGTGCCAGCAGTCAGGAGGGGCGGACAGGGAACGAAAAACTGTTTTTT. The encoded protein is CASSQEGRTGNEKLFF. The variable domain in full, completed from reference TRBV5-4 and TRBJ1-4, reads ETGVTQSPTHLIKTRGQQVTLRCSSQSGHNTVSWYQQALGQGPQFIFQYYREEENGRGNFPPRFSGLQFPNYSSELNVNALELDDSALYLCASSQEGRTGNEKLFFGSGTQLSVL.

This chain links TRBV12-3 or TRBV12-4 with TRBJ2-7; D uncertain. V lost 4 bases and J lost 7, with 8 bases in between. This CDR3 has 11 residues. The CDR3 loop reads CASSSAGEQYF. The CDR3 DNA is TGTGCCAGCAGTTCAGCCGGGGAGCAGTACTTC.

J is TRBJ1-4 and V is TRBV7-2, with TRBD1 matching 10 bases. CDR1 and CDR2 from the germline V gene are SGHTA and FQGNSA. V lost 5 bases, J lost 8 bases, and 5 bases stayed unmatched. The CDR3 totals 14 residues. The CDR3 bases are TGTGCCAGCAGCCAGGGACAGGGGCAAGAAAAACTGTTTTTT. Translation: CASSQGQGQEKLFF.

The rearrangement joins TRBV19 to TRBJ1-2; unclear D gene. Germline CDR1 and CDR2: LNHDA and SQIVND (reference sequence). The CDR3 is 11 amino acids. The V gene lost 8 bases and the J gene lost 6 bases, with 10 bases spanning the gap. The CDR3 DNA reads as TGTGCCAGTTCCGGGTCCGATGGCTACACCTTC. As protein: CASSGSDGYTF.

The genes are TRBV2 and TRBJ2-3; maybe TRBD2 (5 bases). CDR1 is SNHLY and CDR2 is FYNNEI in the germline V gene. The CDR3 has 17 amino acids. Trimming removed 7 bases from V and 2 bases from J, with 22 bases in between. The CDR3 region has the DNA TGTGCCAGCATCCTACGCCTGATGACTAAAAACACAGATACGCAGTATTTT. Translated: CASILRLMTKNTDTQYF.

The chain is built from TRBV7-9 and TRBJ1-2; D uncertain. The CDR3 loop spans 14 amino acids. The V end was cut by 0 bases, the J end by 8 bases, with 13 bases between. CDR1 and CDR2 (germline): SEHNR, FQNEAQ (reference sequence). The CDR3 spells CASSLASPPGGYTF. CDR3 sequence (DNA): TGTGCCAGCAGCTTAGCCAGCCCTCCGGGGGGCTACACCTTC.

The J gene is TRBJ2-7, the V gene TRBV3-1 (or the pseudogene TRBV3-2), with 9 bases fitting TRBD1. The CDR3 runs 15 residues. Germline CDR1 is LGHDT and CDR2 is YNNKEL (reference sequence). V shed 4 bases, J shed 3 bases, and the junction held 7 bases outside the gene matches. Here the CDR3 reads CASSRPGQGYYEQYF. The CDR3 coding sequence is TGTGCCAGCAGCCGACCGGGACAGGGTTACTACGAGCAGTACTTC.

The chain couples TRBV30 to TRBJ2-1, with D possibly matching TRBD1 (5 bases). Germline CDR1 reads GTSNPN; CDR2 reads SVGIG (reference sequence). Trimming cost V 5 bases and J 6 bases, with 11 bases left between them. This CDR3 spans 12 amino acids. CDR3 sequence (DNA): TGTGCCTGGGCCAGGGTGCCCAATGAGCAGTTCTTC. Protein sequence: CAWARVPNEQFF. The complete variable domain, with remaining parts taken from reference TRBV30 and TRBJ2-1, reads SQTIHQWPATLVQPVGSPLSLECTVEGTSNPNLYWYRQAAGRGLQLLFYSVGIGQISSEVPQNLSASRPQDRQFILSSKKLLLSDSGFYLCAWARVPNEQFFGPGTRLTVL.

In DNA form, the CDR3 reads TGTGCCAGCAGTTTCGGGGTAGTTGGCACTGAAGCTTTCTTT. Amino acid sequence: CASSFGVVGTEAFF. The gene calls are TRBV28 and TRBJ1-1, with D unclear. The germline V gene has CDR1 MDHEN and CDR2 SYDVKM. The CDR3 is 14 residues long. V gave up 3 bases and J gave up 4 bases, with 12 bases separating them. The entire variable domain, with the rest obtained from reference TRBV28 and TRBJ1-1, is as follows: DVKVTQSSRYLVKRTGEKVFLECVQDMDHENMFWYRQDPGLGLRLIYFSYDVKMKEKGDIPEGYSVSREKKERFSLILESASTNQTSMYLCASSFGVVGTEAFFGQGTRLTVV.

CDR3 DNA: TGTGCCAGCAGCGCCTCCGGGAACACTGAAGCTTTCTTT. This codes for CASSASGNTEAFF. The chain is built from TRBV9 and TRBJ1-1, with D uncertain. V gave up 3 bases and J gave up 1 base, with 7 bases separating them. Germline V CDR1 and CDR2: SGDLS, YYNGEE. The CDR3 contains 13 residues.

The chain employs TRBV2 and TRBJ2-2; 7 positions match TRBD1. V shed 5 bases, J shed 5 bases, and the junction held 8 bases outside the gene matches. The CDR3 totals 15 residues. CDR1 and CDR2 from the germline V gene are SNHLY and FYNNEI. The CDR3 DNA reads TGTGCCAGCAGTCGCCACAGGGGTGGGACCGGGGAGCTGTTTTTT. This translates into CASSRHRGGTGELFF.

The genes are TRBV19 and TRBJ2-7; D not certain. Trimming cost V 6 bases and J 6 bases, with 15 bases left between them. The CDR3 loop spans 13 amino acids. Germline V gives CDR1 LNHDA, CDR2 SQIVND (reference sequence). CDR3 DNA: TGTGCCAGTAGCCCCGAACAGATGAGCGAGCAGTACTTC. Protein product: CASSPEQMSEQYF.

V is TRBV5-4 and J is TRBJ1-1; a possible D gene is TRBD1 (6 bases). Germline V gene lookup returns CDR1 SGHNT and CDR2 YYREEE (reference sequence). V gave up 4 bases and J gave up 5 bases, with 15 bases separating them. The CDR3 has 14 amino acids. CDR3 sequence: CASSKGQFRTEAFF. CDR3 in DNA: TGTGCCAGCAGCAAAGGACAGTTTAGGACTGAAGCTTTCTTT.

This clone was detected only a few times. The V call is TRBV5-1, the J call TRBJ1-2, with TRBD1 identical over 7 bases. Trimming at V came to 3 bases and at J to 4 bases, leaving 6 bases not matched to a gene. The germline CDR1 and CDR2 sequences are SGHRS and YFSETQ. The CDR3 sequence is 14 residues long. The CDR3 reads CASSSGGQSYGYTF. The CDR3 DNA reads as TGCGCCAGCAGCTCTGGGGGACAGTCCTATGGCTACACCTTC.

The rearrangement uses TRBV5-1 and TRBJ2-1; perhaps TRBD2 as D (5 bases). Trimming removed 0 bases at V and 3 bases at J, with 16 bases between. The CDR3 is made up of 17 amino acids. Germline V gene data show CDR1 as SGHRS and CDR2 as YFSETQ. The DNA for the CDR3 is TGCGCCAGCAGCTTGGTGGTTCTCGCGGGTGGCTACAATGAGCAGTTCTTC. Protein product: CASSLVVLAGGYNEQFF. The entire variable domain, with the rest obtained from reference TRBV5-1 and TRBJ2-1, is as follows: KAGVTQTPRYLIKTRGQQVTLSCSPISGHRSVSWYQQTPGQGLQFLFEYFSETQRNKGNFPGRFSGRQFSNSRSEMNVSTLELGDSALYLCASSLVVLAGGYNEQFFGPGTRLTVL.

CDR3 DNA: TGTGCCAGCAGTCCGTCGATACAGAATCAGCCCCAGCATTTT. Residues: CASSPSIQNQPQHF. The chain employs TRBV27 and TRBJ1-5; D gene ambiguous. V lost 5 bases to trimming and J lost 4 bases, with 12 bases between them. The CDR3 has 14 amino acids. Germline V gene sequence: CDR1 MNHEY, CDR2 SMNVEV (reference sequence).

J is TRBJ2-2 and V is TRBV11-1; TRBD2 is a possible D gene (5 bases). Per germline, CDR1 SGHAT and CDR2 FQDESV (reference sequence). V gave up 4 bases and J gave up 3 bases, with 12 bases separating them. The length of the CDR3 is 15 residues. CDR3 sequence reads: CASSSRGRDTGELFF. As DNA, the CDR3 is TGTGCCAGCAGCTCCCGGGGTAGGGACACCGGGGAGCTGTTTTTT.

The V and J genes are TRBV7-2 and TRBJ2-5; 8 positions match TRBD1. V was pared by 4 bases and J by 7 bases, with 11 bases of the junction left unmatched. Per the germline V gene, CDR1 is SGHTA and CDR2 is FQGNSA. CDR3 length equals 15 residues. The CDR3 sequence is CASSSGTGHFWTQYF. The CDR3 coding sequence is TGTGCCAGCAGCTCCGGGACAGGCCATTTTTGGACCCAGTACTTC. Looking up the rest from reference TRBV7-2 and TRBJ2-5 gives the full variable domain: GAGVSQSPSNKVTEKGKDVELRCDPISGHTALYWYRQSLGQGLEFLIYFQGNSAPDKSGLPSDRFSAERTGGSVSTLTIQRTQQEDSAVYLCASSSGTGHFWTQYFGPGTRLLVL.

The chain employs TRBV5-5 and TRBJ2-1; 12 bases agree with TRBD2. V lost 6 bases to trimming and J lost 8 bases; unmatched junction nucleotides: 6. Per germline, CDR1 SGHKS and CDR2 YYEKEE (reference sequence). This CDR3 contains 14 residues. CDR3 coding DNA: TGTGCCAGCACCCTAGCGGGAGGGCCACATGAGCAGTTCTTC. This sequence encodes CASTLAGGPHEQFF.

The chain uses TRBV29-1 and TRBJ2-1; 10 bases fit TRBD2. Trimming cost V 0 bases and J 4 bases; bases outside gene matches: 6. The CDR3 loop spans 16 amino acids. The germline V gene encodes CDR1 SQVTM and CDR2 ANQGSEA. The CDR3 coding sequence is TGCAGCGTTGAAGATGGATGGACTAGCGGTTACAATGAGCAGTTCTTC. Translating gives CSVEDGWTSGYNEQFF.

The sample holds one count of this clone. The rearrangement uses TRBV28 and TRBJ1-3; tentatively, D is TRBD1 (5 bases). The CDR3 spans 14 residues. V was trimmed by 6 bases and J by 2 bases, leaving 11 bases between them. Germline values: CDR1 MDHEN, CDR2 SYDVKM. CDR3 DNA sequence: TGTGCCAGCAGCCCCGCCAGGGCTGGAAACACCATATATTTT. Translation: CASSPARAGNTIYF. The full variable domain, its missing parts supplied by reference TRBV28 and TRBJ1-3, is DVKVTQSSRYLVKRTGEKVFLECVQDMDHENMFWYRQDPGLGLRLIYFSYDVKMKEKGDIPEGYSVSREKKERFSLILESASTNQTSMYLCASSPARAGNTIYFGEGSWLTVV.